Given below is one T cell receptor beta chain in context. Its antigen is still unknown. No qualities accompany the bases; no much larger clone lies one base away. The meaning of the sample's time point label: about 28 days (+/-7) after the second vaccine dose. AZD1222 recipients given second doses at about 4 weeks or at about 12 weeks were pooled, since spike-specific TCR depth and breadth were not found to differ between the two schedules. The vaccinee samples were drawn from two UK trials, COV001 and COV002, one of which was a single-blind randomized controlled phase 2/3 trial testing AZD1222 (ChAdOx1 nCoV-19) in healthy adults. For TCRbeta chain sequencing, PBMC samples from trial participants were taken at day 0 and at day 28 after the second dose. This sample stems from a study of T cell responses to AZD1222 COVID-19 vaccine (dated by TCRdb to about 2021). In terms of the full investigation: A total of more than 230 trial participants underwent TCR sequencing, of whom under 220 had received two doses of AZD1222 and approximately 25 had received two doses of the MenACWY control vaccine. Enrollment into the trials was organized by age into subgroups of 18-55, 56-69 and 70-plus years, and those subgroups contained about 160, 30 and 59 TCR-sequenced participants, respectively. Broad study findings and their caveats: In the small 56-69-year group, the increase in depth fell short of significance, most likely because of low power. The whole spike protein was spanned by vaccine-associated CD4 TCRs, and dominant responses were seen in regions 160-218 and 743-854. Nearly half of unique spike-specific TCRs reportedly recognized epitopes outside regions mutated in the B.1.351 and B.1.1.7 variants. Only five or six AZD1222 recipients were SARS-CoV-2 seropositive at baseline, limiting conclusions about previously exposed vaccinees. Spike-specific TCR breadth and depth rose significantly after two AZD1222 doses compared with day 0 and with MenACWY recipients. Because no day 14 peak-response samples were available, the repertoires could be characterized only after the peak T cell response. Participants were mostly white British, with more females than males. The authors suggested clonal diversity may have been underestimated.

The CDR3 regions of human TCRbeta chains were analyzed by immunosequencing. Under the source paper's analysis protocol: Repertoire TCRs were matched against a reference library of SARS-CoV-2-specific TCRs generated with the MIRA antigen-specificity platform. Breadth was defined as the fraction of unique TCRs that were SARS-CoV-2-associated, and depth was defined as the fraction of total T cells that were SARS-CoV-2-associated. Using the MIRA data, every spike-specific TCR was mapped to the spike region that the TCR reacted to and assigned to either a CD4 or a CD8 class. Log10-transformed breadth and depth values were compared by one-way ANOVA with Sidak's multiple comparisons tests. TCRdb obtained this table from immuneACCESS and retained in-frame rearrangements with V and J assigned. These tables miss some clones; where compared with another copy, unresolved V genes account for less than half of the shortfall, and the remainder is unexplained. Clonal size and the V and J genes are those of that table, whereas D and trimming came from the DNA. In this sample the table shows approximately 100,000 clones, 75% to 90% of which occur a single time. The top ten hold roughly 4.3% of the sample.

The germline ends are 12 bases apart after V is trimmed by 3 bases and J by 5 bases. There are 13 amino acids in the CDR3, from cysteine to phenylalanine inclusive. This entry keeps only the CDR3 DNA: 39 bases, framed from base 1. Looking up the germline V gene yields CDR1 SQVTM and CDR2 ANQGSEA. The sequence was obtained from an adult who received the AZD1222 COVID-19 vaccine. Sequenced here: peripheral blood, sampled 28 days after the second AZD1222 dose. The rearranged chain carries TRBV29-1 and TRBJ2-3; TRBD1 is perhaps the D gene, given 5 matching bases. The CDR3 sequence is CSVDGQGIDTQYF. The sequenced DNA is TGCAGCGTTGATGGGCAGGGAATAGATACGCAGTATTTT.